These 9 T cell receptor beta chains share one sample of origin, sequenced in a study of T cells in Graves' hyperthyroidism and ophthalmopathy (dated by TCRdb to the late 2010s). The method behind the library was multiplex PCR. The listed sequencing device is Illumina HiSeq 2000. Amplification of TCR beta CDR3 regions was carried out from RNA transcripts. The TCR CDR3 was subjected to a first round of RT-PCR using the HTBI primer set and the Qiagen OneStep RT-PCR kit. The public sequencing data were trimmed at Q25 with fastp and processed into clonotypes with MiXCR by TCRdb, which kept only in-frame beta chains. Every distinct CDR3 protein forms one entry, paired with its most common genes and DNA. This sample is represented by roughly 170,000 distinct CDR3 sequences; about a tenth of them were singletons. Roughly a fifth of the sample is in the top ten clones. Sample: blood. These receptors were taken from a woman aged 18-29 years with Graves' hyperthyroidism that later progressed to Graves' ophthalmopathy.

In this sample, this clonotype turned up many times. The chain carries TRBV20-1 and TRBJ1-2; possibly TRBD1 for D (5 bases). The CDR3 is made up of 15 amino acids. V was clipped by 3 bases and J by 2 bases, with 16 bases between them. The germline gives CDR1 DFQATT, CDR2 SNEGSKA (reference sequence). CDR3 amino acids: CSASRTRLENYGYTF. CDR3 nucleotide sequence: TGCAGTGCTAGTAGGACAAGACTCGAGAACTATGGCTACACCTTC.

This clonotype was observed at least ten times. The chain joins TRBV20-1 to TRBJ2-7; 12 bases map to TRBD2. The CDR3 contains 15 residues. Germline V CDR1 and CDR2: DFQATT, SNEGSKA (reference sequence). The V and J ends lost 3 bases and 4 bases, in that order; junction bases with no gene match: 7. The CDR3 sequence: CSARETSGSPYEQYF. DNA of the CDR3: TGCAGTGCTAGGGAGACTAGCGGGAGCCCGTACGAGCAGTACTTC.

This clonotype was recorded at least ten times. This chain uses TRBV2 with TRBJ2-7, with 7 positions matching TRBD1. The CDR3 length is 16 residues. The germline V gene encodes CDR1 SNHLY and CDR2 FYNNEI. V trimming: 3 bases; J trimming: 5 bases; junction bases outside the gene matches: 13. The CDR3 protein is CASSEVPGARGHEQYF. CDR3 sequence (DNA): TGTGCCAGCAGTGAGGTACCTGGGGCGAGGGGGCACGAGCAGTACTTC.

This clonotype appeared many times. This rearrangement joins TRBV19 to TRBJ2-7, with 7 nucleotides matching TRBD1. With V trimmed by 6 bases and J by 3 bases, 8 bases remained unmatched. The CDR3 is 14 residues long. Germline CDR1 and CDR2: LNHDA and SQIVND (reference sequence). The CDR3 nucleotides are TGTGCCAGTAGCGCCGGGACAGATATCTACGAGCAGTACTTC. Its translation is CASSAGTDIYEQYF.

Comments on this clonotype: A read error may be the cause here, since a much bigger clone is one base away. The chain combines TRBV5-5 with TRBJ2-1, with D tentatively TRBD2 (6 bases). Germline loops: CDR1 SGHKS, CDR2 YYEKEE (reference sequence). The V end was cut by 2 bases, the J end by 4 bases, with 19 bases between. The CDR3 is 17 amino acids. In DNA, the CDR3 is TGTGCCAGCAGCTTACGGACTACACGTGCCGTTTACAATGAGCAGTTCTTC. This codes for CASSLRTTRAVYNEQFF. The whole variable domain, filled in from reference TRBV5-5 and TRBJ2-1, reads DAGVTQSPTHLIKTRGQQVTLRCSPISGHKSVSWYQQVLGQGPQFIFQYYEKEERGRGNFPDRFSARQFPNYSSELNVNALLLGDSALYLCASSLRTTRAVYNEQFFGPGTRLTVL.

This clonotype showed up many times. This chain connects TRBV10-3 to TRBJ2-3, with D possibly being TRBD2 (5 bases). CDR1 is ENHRY, CDR2 SYGVKD, per germline. V shed 7 bases and J shed 6 bases, with 14 bases lying between them. This CDR3 contains 13 residues. CDR3 region: CAINRERVDTQYF. DNA for the CDR3: TGTGCCATCAATCGGGAACGGGTGGATACGCAGTATTTT.

This clonotype was counted a few times. The gene calls are TRBV6-5 and TRBJ2-1, with 10 bases fitting TRBD1. Trimming took 2 bases from V and 5 from J; bases not matched to a gene: 6. There are 16 residues in the CDR3. In germline, CDR1 is MNHEY, CDR2 SVGAGI. DNA for the CDR3: TGTGCCAGCAGTTACCAGGACAGGGGGGCCAACAATGAGCAGTTCTTC. Protein: CASSYQDRGANNEQFF.

This chain links TRBV7-6 with TRBJ1-5, with D unresolved. CDR1 is SGHVS, CDR2 FNYEAQ, per germline. Trimming shortened V by 1 base and J by 5 bases, and 12 bases separated the two germline ends. The CDR3 extends over 15 amino acids. The CDR3 protein is CASSLVLRSDQPQHF. CDR3 DNA: TGTGCCAGCAGCTTAGTTCTCAGATCAGATCAGCCCCAGCATTTT.

This clonotype was found many times. The rearrangement joins TRBV20-1 to TRBJ2-4, with D uncertain. V lost 6 bases and J lost 3, with 12 bases in between. Germline CDR1 DFQATT, CDR2 SNEGSKA (reference sequence). The CDR3 runs 13 residues. The CDR3 nucleotides read TGCAGTGCGGTTCTAGATGGCAAAAACATTCAGTACTTC. Its protein is CSAVLDGKNIQYF.